The next 24 T cell receptor beta chains were all read from a single sample in a study of shared clonotypes between healthy human individuals. Only in-frame clones appear in the TCRdb table, and some are missing; sequencing was by immunoSEQ multiplex PCR. There are about 2.4 million clones in the sample; around nine tenths occur only once, and around 0.14% lies in the top ten. The specimen sequenced was naive CD4+ T cells sorted from blood. Subset described: CD45RA+ positively selected. The source of these receptors is a man aged 18 to 29 in good health.

The chain uses TRBV15 and TRBJ1-1, with a weak D call TRBD1 (5 bases). V was cut by 0 bases and J by 10 bases, with 9 bases left in between. CDR1 LNHNV and CDR2 YYDKDF come from the germline V gene (reference sequence). CDR3 size: 12 residues. The CDR3 nucleotides are TGTGCCACCAGCAGAGATCTGGGGGGAGCTTTCTTT. Amino acid sequence: CATSRDLGGAFF.

The rearrangement uses TRBV28 and TRBJ2-6; the D is unclear. The CDR3 is made up of 15 amino acids. V was shortened by 3 bases and J by 4 bases, with 10 bases between the two germline ends. Germline CDR1 reads MDHEN; CDR2 reads SYDVKM. The CDR3 is CASSLDGLGANVLTF. The CDR3 region has the DNA TGTGCCAGCAGTTTGGATGGGCTGGGGGCCAACGTCCTGACTTTC.

J is TRBJ1-5 and V is TRBV27, with 8 bases aligning to TRBD1. Germline CDR1 is MNHEY and CDR2 is SMNVEV (reference sequence). CDR3 length: 14 residues. V shed 8 bases, J shed 2 bases, and the junction held 5 bases outside the gene matches. CDR3 sequence (DNA): TGTGCCAGCGCCCCGACAGGGGGCAATCAGCCCCAGCATTTT. Amino acid sequence: CASAPTGGNQPQHF.

V usage is TRBV5-1 and J usage is TRBJ1-2; 7 nucleotides agree with TRBD1. Per germline, CDR1 SGHRS and CDR2 YFSETQ. V lost 5 bases and J lost 4; bases outside the gene matches: 8. The CDR3 covers 14 residues. CDR3 amino acids: CASSRRQGGYGYTF. CDR3 nucleotides: TGCGCCAGCAGTCGACGACAGGGAGGCTATGGCTACACCTTC.

This chain connects TRBV6-1 to TRBJ2-7; no clear D. The CDR3 is 12 residues long. V was pared by 6 bases and J by 6 bases, with 12 bases between. CDR1 and CDR2 (germline): MNHNS, SASEGT. Here the CDR3 DNA reads TGTGCCAGCAGGGAGTGGGTGAGCGAGCAGTACTTC. It is translated as CASREWVSEQYF.

This sequence joins TRBV5-1 and TRBJ2-1; tentative D call: TRBD1 (6 bases). CDR1 SGHRS and CDR2 YFSETQ come from the germline V gene. V was shortened by 0 bases and J by 5 bases, with 12 bases between the two germline ends. The CDR3 sequence is 15 residues long. The CDR3 nucleotides are TGCGCCAGCAGCTTGGATGGCCAGGGGCACAATGAGCAGTTCTTC. It yields the protein CASSLDGQGHNEQFF.

V gene TRBV6-5 combines with J gene TRBJ2-2; D might be TRBD1 or TRBD2, each matching 5 bases. V was clipped by 5 bases and J by 5 bases, with 15 bases between them. Per the germline V gene, CDR1 is MNHEY and CDR2 is SVGAGI. The CDR3 covers 15 residues. The CDR3 here is CASSGPGRATGELFF. The CDR3 coding sequence is TGTGCCAGCAGTGGGCCGGGACGGGCTACCGGGGAGCTGTTTTTT.

The CDR3 loop is CASSLWGSGNQPQHF. CDR3 coding DNA: TGTGCCAGCAGCTTATGGGGGTCAGGCAATCAGCCCCAGCATTTT. The V call is TRBV7-8, the J call TRBJ1-5; the D gene is possibly TRBD1 (5 bases). With 2 bases removed from V and 2 bases from J, the gap between germline ends came to 10 bases. The CDR3 spans 15 residues. Germline-derived CDR1 and CDR2 are SGHVS and FQNEAQ.

This sequence joins TRBV19 and TRBJ1-5, with D hard to call. The V gene's germline CDR1 is LNHDA and CDR2 SQIVND (reference sequence). Trimming removed 6 bases from V and 10 bases from J, with 22 bases in between. This CDR3 spans 15 amino acids. DNA for the CDR3: TGTGCCAGTAGCAACCTTGCAGGAGCGGCGGCCCCCCAGCATTTT. It is translated as CASSNLAGAAAPQHF. Drawing the rest from reference TRBV19 and TRBJ1-5, the complete variable domain is DGGITQSPKYLFRKEGQNVTLSCEQNLNHDAMYWYRQDPGQGLRLIYYSQIVNDFQKGDIAEGYSVSREKKESFPLTVTSAQKNPTAFYLCASSNLAGAAAPQHFGDGTRLSIL.

This clone was detected once. This sequence joins TRBV4-2 and TRBJ2-5; 11 bases are shared with TRBD2. CDR1 is LGHNA and CDR2 is YNFKEQ in the germline V gene. V shed 4 bases and J 3 bases; nucleotides not matched to a gene: 4. The CDR3 extends over 15 amino acids. CDR3 in DNA: TGTGCCAGCAGCCTCGGGACTAGCGGAGAAGAGACCCAGTACTTC. It translates to CASSLGTSGEETQYF.

The rearrangement uses TRBV5-1 and TRBJ1-1; D unresolved. The length of the CDR3 is 14 residues. The germline V and J ends were trimmed by 4 bases and 3 bases, with 13 bases remaining between them. From germline, CDR1 is SGHRS and CDR2 YFSETQ. The DNA of the CDR3 is TGCGCCAGCAGCCCCGGACGTTTCGACACTGAAGCTTTCTTT. It yields the protein CASSPGRFDTEAFF.

V usage is TRBV5-1 and J usage is TRBJ2-2; D assignment may be TRBD1 or TRBD2 (6 bases each). Germline-derived CDR1 and CDR2 are SGHRS and YFSETQ. The CDR3 covers 13 residues. The V gene lost 4 bases and the J gene lost 5 bases, with 9 bases spanning the gap. The CDR3 loop reads CASSEGGTGELFF. CDR3 DNA: TGCGCCAGCAGCGAAGGGGGGACCGGGGAGCTGTTTTTT.

This clone was detected only once. The V gene is TRBV21-1, the J gene TRBJ2-3. TRBV21-1 is classified as a pseudogene. The CDR3 length is 16 residues. This CDR3 reads CASSTPITGRPDTQYF. CDR3 DNA sequence: TGTGCCAGCAGCACGCCTATTACAGGGAGGCCAGATACGCAGTATTTT.

J is TRBJ1-5 and V is TRBV27; 7 positions match TRBD1. The CDR3 consists of 15 residues. Germline CDR1 MNHEY, CDR2 SMNVEV (reference sequence). Unmatched junction bases numbered 5, after V lost 6 bases and J lost 0 bases. The CDR3 reads CASSRQGTSNQPQHF. CDR3 in DNA: TGTGCCAGCAGCCGACAGGGTACTAGCAATCAGCCCCAGCATTTT.

The gene calls are TRBV7-9 and TRBJ2-5; 9 bases match TRBD2. The CDR3 is 16 residues long. The germline V gene encodes CDR1 SEHNR and CDR2 FQNEAQ (reference sequence). V lost 2 bases to trimming and J lost 2 bases; unmatched junction nucleotides: 6. The CDR3: CASSLRSSGKQETQYF. The CDR3 nucleotides read TGTGCCAGCAGCTTAAGGTCTAGCGGGAAGCAAGAGACCCAGTACTTC.

The chain couples TRBV4-3 to TRBJ2-3; tentative D call: TRBD2 (6 bases). CDR1 and CDR2 from the germline V gene are LGHNA and YSLEER. The CDR3 contains 15 residues. Trimming took 1 base from V and 4 from J, leaving 12 bases between them. The CDR3 protein is CASSQGASVPDTQYF. CDR3 in DNA: TGCGCCAGCAGCCAAGGGGCTAGCGTCCCAGATACGCAGTATTTT.

The rearrangement joins TRBV5-4 to TRBJ2-1; the match to TRBD2 covers 8 bases. The CDR3 extends over 15 amino acids. The V and J ends lost 1 base and 4 bases, in that order; junction bases with no gene match: 4. In germline, CDR1 is SGHNT, CDR2 YYREEE (reference sequence). As DNA, the CDR3 is TGTGCCAGCAGCTTGACTAGCGGACCTTACAATGAGCAGTTCTTC. The encoded protein is CASSLTSGPYNEQFF.

The chain carries TRBV7-9 and TRBJ2-5; D gene ambiguous. Trimming removed 5 bases at V and 0 bases at J, with 4 bases between. CDR1 and CDR2 (germline): SEHNR, FQNEAQ (reference sequence). The length of the CDR3 is 12 residues. The CDR3 loop reads CASSPHQETQYF. The DNA for the CDR3 is TGTGCCAGCAGCCCCCACCAAGAGACCCAGTACTTC.

The J gene is TRBJ2-2, the V gene TRBV6-6; the D is unclear. V shed 4 bases and J shed 7 bases, with 7 bases lying between them. This CDR3 comprises 12 residues. CDR1 and CDR2 from the germline V gene are MNHNY and SVGAGI (reference sequence). Here the CDR3 reads CASSSTVGELFF. Here the CDR3 DNA reads TGTGCCAGCAGTTCGACTGTCGGGGAGCTGTTTTTT.

V usage is TRBV5-4 and J usage is TRBJ2-3, with a possible D match to TRBD2 (5 bases). The V end was cut by 2 bases, the J end by 4 bases, with 11 bases between. The CDR3 consists of 14 residues. Germline CDR1 is SGHNT and CDR2 is YYREEE (reference sequence). The CDR3 nucleotides read TGTGCCAGCAGCTTACCTAACGGGGCAGATACGCAGTATTTT. It encodes CASSLPNGADTQYF.

The chain combines TRBV19 with TRBJ2-5; perhaps TRBD1 as D (6 bases). Germline CDR1 LNHDA, CDR2 SQIVND (reference sequence). V gave up 10 bases and J gave up 5 bases, with 23 bases separating them. CDR3 length: 15 amino acids. CDR3 residues: CATKWGSGAGETQYF. The CDR3, as DNA: TGTGCCACCAAATGGGGATCAGGGGCAGGGGAGACCCAGTACTTC. The entire variable domain, with the rest obtained from reference TRBV19 and TRBJ2-5, is as follows: DGGITQSPKYLFRKEGQNVTLSCEQNLNHDAMYWYRQDPGQGLRLIYYSQIVNDFQKGDIAEGYSVSREKKESFPLTVTSAQKNPTAFYLCATKWGSGAGETQYFGPGTRLLVL.

The chain uses TRBV12-5 and TRBJ2-7; no clear D. The V end lost 9 bases, the J end lost 12 bases, and 12 bases lay between the germline ends. The CDR3 sequence is 9 residues long. From germline, CDR1 is LGHNT and CDR2 FRNRAP. The CDR3 nucleotides are TGTGCTAGCCTCGCCGGCCTGTACTTC. Encoded protein: CASLAGLYF.

The chain has TRBV7-9 and TRBJ2-7; no firm D call. Trimming left V 5 bases short and J 4 bases short, with 12 bases between. Germline V CDR1 and CDR2: SEHNR, FQNEAQ (reference sequence). The CDR3 loop spans 13 amino acids. The DNA for the CDR3 is TGTGCCAGCAGCCCCGATGGGAAGTACGAGCAGTACTTC. Its protein is CASSPDGKYEQYF.

V is TRBV19 and J is TRBJ2-1; TRBD2 agrees at 8 bases. The CDR3 length is 14 residues. Germline V gene sequence: CDR1 LNHDA, CDR2 SQIVND (reference sequence). The V gene end was trimmed by 4 bases and the J gene end by 6 bases; junction bases not matched to a gene: 5. DNA of the CDR3: TGTGCCAGTAGTACCATAGCGGGGTCCAATGAGCAGTTCTTC. Its protein is CASSTIAGSNEQFF.